Each of the 17 T cell receptor beta chains below was sequenced from the same sample in a study of cytomegalovirus exposure and HLA in healthy donors. 13 Jbeta primers and 60 Vbeta primers were used for the PCR. TCRdb's table, derived via immunoSEQ multiplex PCR, lists solely in-frame clones and lacks some. Of 85,000 to 110,000 clones listed, around three quarters are singletons. The sequenced material came from PBMCs. The receptors come from a man between 45 and 60 years old in good health and CMV-seropositive.

The CDR3 DNA is TGCGCCAGCAGCCCGGGACAGGGTCCGCCTAATGAAAAACTGTTTTTT. Protein: CASSPGQGPPNEKLFF. This rearrangement joins TRBV5-1 to TRBJ1-4; TRBD1 aligns across 9 bases. V gave up 4 bases and J gave up 3 bases; unmatched junction bases: 7. CDR3 length: 16 residues. CDR1 and CDR2 (germline): SGHRS, YFSETQ.

Note on this clone: The sample contains more than one DNA sequence encoding this CDR3. The chain employs TRBV27 and TRBJ2-3, with D unclear. CDR1 is MNHEY, CDR2 SMNVEV, per germline (reference sequence). The CDR3 covers 12 residues. Trimming cost V 6 bases and J 2 bases, with 6 bases left between them. CDR3 nucleotides: TGTGCCAGCAGCCCCTCCACAGATACGCAGTATTTT. It specifies CASSPSTDTQYF.

The J gene is TRBJ2-7, the V gene TRBV4-1; 8 bases align to TRBD1. The CDR3 is made up of 16 amino acids. Per germline, CDR1 MGHRA and CDR2 YSYEKL. The V gene end was trimmed by 1 base and the J gene end by 3 bases; junction bases not matched to a gene: 8. CDR3 amino acids: CASSQGPLTGDYEQYF. The CDR3 nucleotides are TGCGCCAGCAGCCAAGGGCCCCTGACAGGGGACTACGAGCAGTACTTC.

This chain joins TRBV5-1 and TRBJ2-7; TRBD2 might be the D (6 bases). This CDR3 has 15 amino acids. V gave up 1 base and J gave up 1 base, with 12 bases separating them. Per germline, CDR1 SGHRS and CDR2 YFSETQ. The CDR3 region is CASSLSGAGSYEQYF. CDR3 DNA: TGCGCCAGCAGCTTGAGTGGAGCGGGTTCCTACGAGCAGTACTTC.

This clone was seen once. The gene calls are TRBV5-6 and TRBJ2-1, with D unclear. The CDR3 is made up of 14 amino acids. V was cut by 1 base and J by 7 bases, with 12 bases left in between. Germline V gives CDR1 SGHDT, CDR2 YYEEEE. Here the CDR3 reads CASSLMSAPNEQFF. The CDR3 DNA reads as TGTGCCAGCAGCTTGATGAGCGCCCCGAATGAGCAGTTCTTC.

The gene calls are TRBV5-4 and TRBJ2-5; 9 nucleotides agree with TRBD1. This CDR3 spans 15 amino acids. The V gene end was trimmed by 3 bases and the J gene end by 2 bases; junction bases not matched to a gene: 5. Germline assignment: CDR1 SGHNT and CDR2 YYREEE (reference sequence). The CDR3 loop is CASSSGQGRQETQYF. For the CDR3, the DNA is TGTGCCAGCAGCTCGGGACAGGGAAGGCAAGAGACCCAGTACTTC.

The chain couples TRBV4-2 to TRBJ2-7; 8 nucleotides agree with TRBD2. Germline V lookup: CDR1 LGHNA, CDR2 YNFKEQ. The CDR3 extends over 16 amino acids. Unmatched junction bases numbered 7, after V lost 3 bases and J lost 0 bases. Here the CDR3 DNA reads TGTGCCAGCAGCCACGCCAGCGGGAGCCCCTCCTACGAGCAGTACTTC. Its translation: CASSHASGSPSYEQYF.

CDR3 residues: CASSIRGSSYNEQFF. The DNA for the CDR3 is TGTGCCAGCAGCATCCGGGGGAGCTCCTACAATGAGCAGTTCTTC. The V and J genes are TRBV7-9 and TRBJ2-1; tentatively, D is TRBD2 (6 bases). This CDR3 region has 15 residues. Germline CDR1 and CDR2: SEHNR and FQNEAQ (reference sequence). The germline V and J ends were trimmed by 5 bases and 0 bases, with 11 bases remaining between them. The variable domain in full, with the rest retrieved from reference TRBV7-9 and TRBJ2-1, is DTGVSQNPRHKITKRGQNVTFRCDPISEHNRLYWYRQTLGQGPEFLTYFQNEAQLEKSRLLSDRFSAERPKGSFSTLEIQRTEQGDSAMYLCASSIRGSSYNEQFFGPGTRLTVL.

V usage is TRBV2 and J usage is TRBJ2-3; 7 nucleotides agree with TRBD1. Losses at the gene ends were 6 bases for V and 4 bases for J; bases not matched to a gene: 7. Per the germline V gene, CDR1 is SNHLY and CDR2 is FYNNEI. The CDR3 has 14 residues. This CDR3 is CASSRQGLSDTQYF. The CDR3 nucleotides read TGTGCCAGCAGCCGACAGGGATTATCAGATACGCAGTATTTT. The full variable domain, its missing parts supplied by reference TRBV2 and TRBJ2-3, is EPEVTQTPSHQVTQMGQEVILRCVPISNHLYFYWYRQILGQKVEFLVSFYNNEISEKSEIFDDQFSVERPDGSNFTLKIRSTKLEDSAMYFCASSRQGLSDTQYFGPGTRLTVL.

This sequence joins TRBV18 and TRBJ2-5; 9 nucleotides align to TRBD1. The CDR3 length is 15 residues. Per the germline V gene, CDR1 is KGHSH and CDR2 is LQKENI. Germline trimming cut 3 bases from V and 5 bases from J; bases unmatched to any gene: 7. The DNA for the CDR3 is TGTGCCAGCTCACCGTCACAGGGGGCTGTTGAGACCCAGTACTTC. Its protein product is CASSPSQGAVETQYF.

The J gene is TRBJ2-4, the V gene TRBV21-1; TRBD1, as called in the table, went unchecked against the DNA. TRBV21-1 is flagged as a pseudogene. The CDR3 length is 16 residues. The CDR3 bases are TGTGCCAGCAGCAATATTGGGGCATTGGGCAAAAACATTCAGTACTTC. As protein: CASSNIGALGKNIQYF.

The chain recombines TRBV28 with TRBJ2-1; 14 bases are a match to TRBD2. Germline V CDR1 and CDR2: MDHEN, SYDVKM. V lost 5 bases and J lost 10; bases outside the gene matches: 7. The CDR3 runs to 15 residues. This chain's CDR3 is CASSTTSGGEEEQFF. In DNA form, the CDR3 reads TGTGCCAGCAGTACGACTAGCGGGGGGGAAGAAGAGCAGTTCTTC.

The J gene is TRBJ2-1, the V gene TRBV28; TRBD2 matches at 14 bases. CDR3 length: 19 residues. V dropped 0 bases and J dropped 3; count of bases not matched to a gene: 7. CDR1 is MDHEN, CDR2 SYDVKM, per germline. CDR3: CASSLWGTSGSSHYNEQFF. As DNA, the CDR3 is TGTGCCAGCAGTTTATGGGGGACTAGCGGGAGCTCCCACTACAATGAGCAGTTCTTC.

The chain has TRBV5-1 and TRBJ2-1, with 10 bases identical to TRBD2. J gave up 4 bases and V 3 bases, and 4 bases lay outside the gene matches. Germline assignment: CDR1 SGHRS and CDR2 YFSETQ. CDR3 length: 15 amino acids. The CDR3: CASSSASGRYNEQFF. In nucleotides, the CDR3 is TGCGCCAGCAGCTCTGCTAGCGGGAGATACAATGAGCAGTTCTTC.

The chain is built from TRBV6-5 and TRBJ1-1; no clear D gene. Trimming left V 0 bases short and J 1 base short, with 3 bases between. CDR1 MNHEY and CDR2 SVGAGI come from the germline V gene. CDR3 length: 13 residues. The CDR3 is CASSYSRNTEAFF. The CDR3 DNA is TGTGCCAGCAGTTACTCGCGGAACACTGAAGCTTTCTTT.

The chain employs TRBV7-9 and TRBJ2-5; TRBD2 matches 8 bases. CDR3 length equals 14 residues. With 4 bases clipped from V and 2 bases from J, the junction kept 3 bases outside the gene matches. Germline V CDR1 and CDR2: SEHNR, FQNEAQ (reference sequence). The CDR3 DNA reads TGTGCCAGCAGCTGGGGGACTAGACAAGAGACCCAGTACTTC. It codes for CASSWGTRQETQYF.

The V gene is TRBV19, the J gene TRBJ2-1, with D possibly matching TRBD2 (5 bases). CDR1 and CDR2 (germline): LNHDA, SQIVND (reference sequence). V lost 5 bases and J lost 3, with 11 bases in between. This CDR3 spans 14 amino acids. The CDR3 DNA is TGTGCCAGTAGTGGGAAAGGGAGCTACAATGAGCAGTTCTTC. It specifies CASSGKGSYNEQFF.